The entry below gives a single TCR beta chain sequence along with its context. The antigen remains unidentified. Replicate PCRs run on sorted subsets employed roughly 180 ng DNA, roughly 30,000 T cell genomes. The repertoire was sequenced with immunoSEQ multiplex PCR; TCRdb's copy has only in-frame clones and lacks some. The sample lists approximately 1.5 million clones; approximately 98% were seen once. The data belong to a study of shared clonotypes between healthy human individuals. Study-wide findings and caveats: Blood alone was sampled, and tissue repertoires likely differ.

Germline lookup yields CDR1 SNHLY and CDR2 FYNNEI. Between the trimmed V and J ends, which lost 5 bases and 1 base, there was a span of 14 bases. The CDR3 loop spans 16 amino acids. Material: naive CD4+ T cells sorted from blood. Sample subset: CD45RA+ positively selected. The receptor's source is a man younger than 40 in good health. The chain links TRBV2 to TRBJ2-2, with D perhaps given as TRBD1 or TRBD2 (7 bases each). The CDR3 loop is CASSTDREGNTGELFF. CDR3 DNA: TGTGCCAGCAGTACCGACAGGGAGGGGAACACCGGGGAGCTGTTTTTT. Combining the CDR3 with reference TRBV2 and TRBJ2-2 gives the whole variable domain EPEVTQTPSHQVTQMGQEVILRCVPISNHLYFYWYRQILGQKVEFLVSFYNNEISEKSEIFDDQFSVERPDGSNFTLKIRSTKLEDSAMYFCASSTDREGNTGELFFGEGSRLTVL.